Sequencing of this TCR beta chain was carried out in a study of control samples from healthy donors and cancer patients. Assay used: immunoSEQ multiplex PCR; TCRdb lists only in-frame clones, some missing. The sample records some 49,000 clones, 65% to 90% being singletons. V was clipped by 1 base and J by 2 bases, with 11 bases between them. Germline-derived CDR1 and CDR2 are SGHVS and FQNEAQ. The CDR3 extends over 15 amino acids. This sequence originates from a woman in her forties or fifties with lung cancer. V is TRBV7-8 and J is TRBJ1-2, with a weak D call TRBD1 (6 bases). The sequencing sample was made of PBMCs. DNA of the CDR3: TGTGCCAGCAGCTTAGTTTCAGGGGTAAACTATGGCTACACCTTC. This encodes CASSLVSGVNYGYTF.